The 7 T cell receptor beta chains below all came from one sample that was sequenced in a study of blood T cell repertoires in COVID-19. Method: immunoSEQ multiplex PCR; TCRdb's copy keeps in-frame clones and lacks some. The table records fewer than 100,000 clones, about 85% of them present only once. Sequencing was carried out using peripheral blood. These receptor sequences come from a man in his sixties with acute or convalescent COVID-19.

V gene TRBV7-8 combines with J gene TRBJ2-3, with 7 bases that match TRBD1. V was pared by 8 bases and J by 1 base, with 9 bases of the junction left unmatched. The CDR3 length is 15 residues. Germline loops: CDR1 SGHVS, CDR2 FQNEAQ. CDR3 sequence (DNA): TGTGCCAGCGGAAGGGACAGTAGGGGCACAGATACGCAGTATTTT. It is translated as CASGRDSRGTDTQYF. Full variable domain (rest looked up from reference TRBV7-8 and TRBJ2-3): GAGVSQSPRYKVAKRGQDVALRCDPISGHVSLFWYQQALGQGPEFLTYFQNEAQLDKSGLPSDRFFAERPEGSVSTLKIQRTQQEDSAVYLCASGRDSRGTDTQYFGPGTRLTVL.

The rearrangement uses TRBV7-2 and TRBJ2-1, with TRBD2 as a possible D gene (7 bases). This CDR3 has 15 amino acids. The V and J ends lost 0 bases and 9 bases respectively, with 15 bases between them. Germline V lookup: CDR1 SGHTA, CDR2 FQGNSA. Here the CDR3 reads CASSLARGARVEQFF. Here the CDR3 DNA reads TGTGCCAGCAGCTTAGCTCGGGGGGCCAGGGTTGAGCAGTTCTTC.

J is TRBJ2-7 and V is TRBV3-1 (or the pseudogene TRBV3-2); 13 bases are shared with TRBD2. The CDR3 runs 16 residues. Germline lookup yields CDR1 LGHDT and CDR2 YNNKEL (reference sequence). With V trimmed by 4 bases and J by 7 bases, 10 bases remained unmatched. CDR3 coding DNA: TGTGCCAGCAGCCGCAGTACTAGCGGGGGGGCAGGGGAGCAGTACTTC. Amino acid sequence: CASSRSTSGGAGEQYF.

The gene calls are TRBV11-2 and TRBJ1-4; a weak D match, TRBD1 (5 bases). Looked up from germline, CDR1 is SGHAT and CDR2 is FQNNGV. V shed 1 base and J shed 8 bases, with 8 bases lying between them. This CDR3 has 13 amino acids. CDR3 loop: CASSLGGQEKLFF. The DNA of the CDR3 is TGTGCCAGCAGCTTAGGGGGCCAGGAAAAACTGTTTTTT.

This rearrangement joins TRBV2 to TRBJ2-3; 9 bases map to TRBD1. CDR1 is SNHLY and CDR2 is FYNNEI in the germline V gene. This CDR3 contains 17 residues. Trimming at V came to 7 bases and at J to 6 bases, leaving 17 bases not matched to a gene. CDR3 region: CASKRKHGNRGLDTQYF. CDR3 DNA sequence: TGTGCCAGCAAACGGAAACATGGGAACAGGGGGCTCGATACGCAGTATTTT.

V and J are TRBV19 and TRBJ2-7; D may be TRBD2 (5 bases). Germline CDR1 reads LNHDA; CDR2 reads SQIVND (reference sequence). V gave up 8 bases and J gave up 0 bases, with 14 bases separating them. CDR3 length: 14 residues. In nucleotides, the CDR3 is TGTGCCAGTGGCGGACTGACCGACTCCTACGAGCAGTACTTC. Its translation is CASGGLTDSYEQYF.

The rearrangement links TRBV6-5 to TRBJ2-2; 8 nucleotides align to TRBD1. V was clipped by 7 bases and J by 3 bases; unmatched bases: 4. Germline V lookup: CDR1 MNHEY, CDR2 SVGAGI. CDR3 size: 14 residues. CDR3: CASKGQVDTGELFF. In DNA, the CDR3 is TGTGCCAGCAAGGGACAGGTGGACACCGGGGAGCTGTTTTTT.